This TCR beta chain was observed in a study of Ad26.COV2.S vaccination and SARS-CoV-2 variants. Findings of the study overall: Placebo recipients and vaccine recipients were similar in non-spike TCR breadth. Analyses of TCR breadth and depth may have underestimated total T cell responses. There was reportedly substantial breadth in spike-specific CD8+ and CD4+ T cell responses after vaccination.

A note on this clone: Antigen specificity is unknown.

Clones were sequenced by immunoSEQ multiplex PCR, and TCRdb holds only the in-frame ones, with some missing. The repertoire has some 480,000 clones, around 88% of them found once; the top ten carry 9.5% to 15%. The treatment denotes: some 20 received Ad26.COV2.S at low or high dose, single or two shots; roughly five received placebo; per-sample allocation not given. Sample collection was performed on day 63 after the first vaccine or placebo injection. V lost 1 base, J lost 4 bases, and 10 bases lay in between. The germline gives CDR1 SNHLY, CDR2 FYNNEI. This CDR3 spans 14 amino acids. J is TRBJ1-1 and V is TRBV2, with D perhaps matching TRBD1 (5 bases). This clonotype was obtained from a person between 18 and 65 years old who received the Ad26.COV2.S COVID-19 vaccine or a placebo. This specimen consisted of peripheral blood, obtained in a trial of Ad26.COV2.S vaccine versus placebo. CDR3 DNA: TGTGCCAGCAGTGAAGTTCGGGACGTCACTGAAGCTTTCTTT. Translating it yields CASSEVRDVTEAFF.